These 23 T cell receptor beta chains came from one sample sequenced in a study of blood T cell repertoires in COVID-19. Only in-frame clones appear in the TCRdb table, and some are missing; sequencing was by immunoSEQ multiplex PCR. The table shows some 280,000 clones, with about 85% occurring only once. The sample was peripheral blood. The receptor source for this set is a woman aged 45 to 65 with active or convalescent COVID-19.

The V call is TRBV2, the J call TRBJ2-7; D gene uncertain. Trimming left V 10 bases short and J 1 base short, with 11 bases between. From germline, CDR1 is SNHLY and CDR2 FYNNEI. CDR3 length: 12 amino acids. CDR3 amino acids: CATRFSSYEQYF. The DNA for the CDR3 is TGTGCCACGAGGTTCTCTTCCTACGAGCAGTACTTC. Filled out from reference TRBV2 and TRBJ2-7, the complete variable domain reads EPEVTQTPSHQVTQMGQEVILRCVPISNHLYFYWYRQILGQKVEFLVSFYNNEISEKSEIFDDQFSVERPDGSNFTLKIRSTKLEDSAMYFCATRFSSYEQYFGPGTRLTVT.

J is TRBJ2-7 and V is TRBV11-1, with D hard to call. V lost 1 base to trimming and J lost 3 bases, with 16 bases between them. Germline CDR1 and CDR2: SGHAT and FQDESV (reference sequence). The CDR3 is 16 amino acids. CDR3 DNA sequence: TGTGCCAGCAGCTTAGATCGGTTGTCAATCGGCTACGAGCAGTACTTC. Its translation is CASSLDRLSIGYEQYF.

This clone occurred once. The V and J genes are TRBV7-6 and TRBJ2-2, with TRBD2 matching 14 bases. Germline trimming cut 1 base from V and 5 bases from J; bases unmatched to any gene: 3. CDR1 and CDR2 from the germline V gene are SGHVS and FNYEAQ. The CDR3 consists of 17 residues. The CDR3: CASSLEGLAGVTGELFF. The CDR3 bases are TGTGCCAGCAGCTTAGAGGGACTAGCGGGAGTTACCGGGGAGCTGTTTTTT.

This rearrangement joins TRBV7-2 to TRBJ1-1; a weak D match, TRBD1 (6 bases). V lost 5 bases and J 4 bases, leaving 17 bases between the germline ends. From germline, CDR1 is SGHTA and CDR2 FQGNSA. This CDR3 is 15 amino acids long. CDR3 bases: TGTGCCAGCAGCGTCCACGCGGGGGGCAGCACTGAAGCTTTCTTT. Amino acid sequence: CASSVHAGGSTEAFF. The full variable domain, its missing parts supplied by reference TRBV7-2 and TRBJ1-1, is GAGVSQSPSNKVTEKGKDVELRCDPISGHTALYWYRQSLGQGLEFLIYFQGNSAPDKSGLPSDRFSAERTGGSVSTLTIQRTQQEDSAVYLCASSVHAGGSTEAFFGQGTRLTVV.

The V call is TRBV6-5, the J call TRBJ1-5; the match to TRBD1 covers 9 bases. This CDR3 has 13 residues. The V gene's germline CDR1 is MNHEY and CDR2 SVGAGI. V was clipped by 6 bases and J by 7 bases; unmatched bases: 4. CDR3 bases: TGTGCCAGCAGCCGGGACAGGGTCCAGCCCCAGCATTTT. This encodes CASSRDRVQPQHF.

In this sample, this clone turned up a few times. The CDR3 sequence: CASSPDSGTAETQYF. In DNA, the CDR3 is TGCGCCAGCAGCCCGGATTCCGGGACAGCGGAGACCCAGTACTTC. The chain has TRBV5-1 and TRBJ2-5; 7 bases fit TRBD1. The CDR3 is made up of 15 amino acids. The trim removed 4 bases at V and 5 bases at J, leaving 11 bases unmatched. Germline CDR1 reads SGHRS; CDR2 reads YFSETQ.

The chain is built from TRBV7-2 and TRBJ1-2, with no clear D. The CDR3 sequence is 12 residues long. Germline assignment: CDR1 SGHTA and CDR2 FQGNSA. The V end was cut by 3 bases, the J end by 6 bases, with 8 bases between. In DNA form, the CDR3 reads TGTGCCAGCAGCTTCGGGTGGGATGGCTACACCTTC. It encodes CASSFGWDGYTF.

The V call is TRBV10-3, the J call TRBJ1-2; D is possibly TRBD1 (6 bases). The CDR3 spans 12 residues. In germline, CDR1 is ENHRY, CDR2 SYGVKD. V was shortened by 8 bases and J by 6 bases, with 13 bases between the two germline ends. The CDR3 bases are TGTGCCATCTTGACAGGCGGTGATGGCTACACCTTC. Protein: CAILTGGDGYTF.

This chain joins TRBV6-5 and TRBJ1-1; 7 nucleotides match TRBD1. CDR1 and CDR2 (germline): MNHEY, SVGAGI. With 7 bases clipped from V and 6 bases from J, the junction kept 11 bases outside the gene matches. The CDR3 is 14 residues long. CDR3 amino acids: CASINTGVVPEAFF. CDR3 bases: TGTGCCAGCATAAATACAGGGGTGGTCCCTGAAGCTTTCTTT.

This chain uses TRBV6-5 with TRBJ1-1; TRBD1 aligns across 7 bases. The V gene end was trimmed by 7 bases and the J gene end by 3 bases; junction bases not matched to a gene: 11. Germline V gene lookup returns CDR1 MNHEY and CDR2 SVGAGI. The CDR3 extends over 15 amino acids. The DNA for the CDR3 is TGTGCCAGCAAGTACAGGGGCCCCCCCTACACTGAAGCTTTCTTT. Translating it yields CASKYRGPPYTEAFF.

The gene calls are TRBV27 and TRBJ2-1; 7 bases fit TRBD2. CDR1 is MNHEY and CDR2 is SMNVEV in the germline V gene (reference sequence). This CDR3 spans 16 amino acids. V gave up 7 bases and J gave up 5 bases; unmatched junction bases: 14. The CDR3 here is CASKMDGEGRDNEQFF. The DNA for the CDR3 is TGTGCCAGCAAAATGGACGGGGAGGGCCGTGACAATGAGCAGTTCTTC.

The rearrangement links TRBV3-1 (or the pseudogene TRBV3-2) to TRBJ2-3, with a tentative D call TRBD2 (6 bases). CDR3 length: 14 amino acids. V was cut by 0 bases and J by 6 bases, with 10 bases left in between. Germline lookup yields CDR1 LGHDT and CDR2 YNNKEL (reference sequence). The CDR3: CASSQDRDSDTQYF. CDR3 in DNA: TGTGCCAGCAGCCAAGACCGGGACTCCGATACGCAGTATTTT.

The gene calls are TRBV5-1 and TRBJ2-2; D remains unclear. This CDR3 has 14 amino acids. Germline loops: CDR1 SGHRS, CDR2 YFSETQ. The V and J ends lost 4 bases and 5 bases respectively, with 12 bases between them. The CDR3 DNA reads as TGCGCCAGCAGCCCCCCAGGTCAAACCGGGGAGCTGTTTTTT. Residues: CASSPPGQTGELFF. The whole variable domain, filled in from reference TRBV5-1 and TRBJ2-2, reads KAGVTQTPRYLIKTRGQQVTLSCSPISGHRSVSWYQQTPGQGLQFLFEYFSETQRNKGNFPGRFSGRQFSNSRSEMNVSTLELGDSALYLCASSPPGQTGELFFGEGSRLTVL.

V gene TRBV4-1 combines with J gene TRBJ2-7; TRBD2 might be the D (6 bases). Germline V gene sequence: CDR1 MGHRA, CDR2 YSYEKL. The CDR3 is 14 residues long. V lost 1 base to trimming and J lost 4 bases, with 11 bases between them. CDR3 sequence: CASSQVVAVYEQYF. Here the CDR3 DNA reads TGCGCCAGCAGCCAAGTGGTAGCGGTGTACGAGCAGTACTTC.

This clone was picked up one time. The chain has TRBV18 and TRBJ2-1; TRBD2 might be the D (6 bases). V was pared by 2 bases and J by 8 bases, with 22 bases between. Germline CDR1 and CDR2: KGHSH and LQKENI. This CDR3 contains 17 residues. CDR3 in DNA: TGTGCCAGCTCACCATCCCCCTCCCGACTAGTGGTACATGAGCAGTTCTTC. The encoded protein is CASSPSPSRLVVHEQFF.

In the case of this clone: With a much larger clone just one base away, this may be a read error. CDR3 in DNA: TGTGCCAGCAGCTTAGGGCTCGAGCAGTACTTC. It translates to CASSLGLEQYF. V usage is TRBV7-9 and J usage is TRBJ2-7; no clear D. The CDR3 loop spans 11 amino acids. Germline-derived CDR1 and CDR2 are SEHNR and FQNEAQ (reference sequence). V dropped 1 base and J dropped 6 bases, with 4 bases sitting between them.

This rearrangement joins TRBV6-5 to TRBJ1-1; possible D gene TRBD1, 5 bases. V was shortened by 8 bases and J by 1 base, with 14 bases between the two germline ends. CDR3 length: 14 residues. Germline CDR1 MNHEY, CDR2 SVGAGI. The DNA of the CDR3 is TGTGCCAGCCGGTTTCTAGGACAGAACACTGAAGCTTTCTTT. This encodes CASRFLGQNTEAFF.

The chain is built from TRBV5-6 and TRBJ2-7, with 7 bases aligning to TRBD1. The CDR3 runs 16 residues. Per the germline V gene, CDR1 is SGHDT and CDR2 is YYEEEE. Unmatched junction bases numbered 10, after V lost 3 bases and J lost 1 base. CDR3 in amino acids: CASSSTGALGSYEQYF. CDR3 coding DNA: TGTGCCAGCAGCTCTACAGGGGCATTGGGGTCCTACGAGCAGTACTTC.

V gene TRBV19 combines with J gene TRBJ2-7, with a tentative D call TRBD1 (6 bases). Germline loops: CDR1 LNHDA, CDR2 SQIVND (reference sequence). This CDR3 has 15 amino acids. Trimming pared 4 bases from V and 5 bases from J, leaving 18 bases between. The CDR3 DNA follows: TGTGCCAGTAGTAGCCCCCAGGGGTACGTCCACGAGCAGTACTTC. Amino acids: CASSSPQGYVHEQYF.

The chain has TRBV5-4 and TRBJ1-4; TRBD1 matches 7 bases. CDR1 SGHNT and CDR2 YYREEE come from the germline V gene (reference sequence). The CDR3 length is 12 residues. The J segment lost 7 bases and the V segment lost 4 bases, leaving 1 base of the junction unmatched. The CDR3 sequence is CASSGQAEKLFF. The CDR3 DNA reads TGTGCCAGCAGCGGACAGGCTGAAAAACTGTTTTTT. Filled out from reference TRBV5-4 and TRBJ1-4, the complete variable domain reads ETGVTQSPTHLIKTRGQQVTLRCSSQSGHNTVSWYQQALGQGPQFIFQYYREEENGRGNFPPRFSGLQFPNYSSELNVNALELDDSALYLCASSGQAEKLFFGSGTQLSVL.

The CDR3 bases are TGTGCCAGCAGTGAAATGTCCCGACAGGGAGAAGCTTTCTTT. Its translation: CASSEMSRQGEAFF. This sequence joins TRBV2 and TRBJ1-1; 7 nucleotides agree with TRBD1. This CDR3 is built from 14 residues. Germline V CDR1 and CDR2: SNHLY, FYNNEI. Germline trimming cut 2 bases from V and 8 bases from J; bases unmatched to any gene: 8.

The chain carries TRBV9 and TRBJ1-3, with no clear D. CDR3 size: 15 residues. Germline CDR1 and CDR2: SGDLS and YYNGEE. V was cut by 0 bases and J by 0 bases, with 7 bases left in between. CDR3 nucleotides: TGTGCCAGCAGCGTAGTAGGGAGCTCTGGAAACACCATATATTTT. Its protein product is CASSVVGSSGNTIYF.

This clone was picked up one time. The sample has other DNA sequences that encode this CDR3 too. CDR3: CAISESRSSGANVLTF. The CDR3 DNA follows: TGTGCCATCAGTGAGTCTAGGAGCAGTGGGGCCAACGTCCTGACTTTC. V usage is TRBV10-3 and J usage is TRBJ2-6; the D is unclear. From germline, CDR1 is ENHRY and CDR2 SYGVKD. V was clipped by 0 bases and J by 3 bases, with 9 bases between them. The CDR3 spans 16 residues.